One TCR beta chain is described in this entry. Between the trimmed V and J ends, which lost 3 bases and 4 bases, there was a span of 9 bases. The germline CDR1 and CDR2 sequences are LNHDA and SQIVND (reference sequence). This CDR3 spans 13 amino acids. In Seattle, patients joined the study during active infection and were tracked longitudinally. These data are taken from a study of blood T cell repertoires in COVID-19. Study in general: Samples representing acute and convalescent COVID-19 were sourced from the United States, Italy and Spain. T cells, B-cell-depleted T cells, or PBMCs provided the cDNA or gDNA that served as material.

Source study methods: Amplifying reference gene primers gave estimates of nucleated cell counts. The repertoire was sequenced with immunoSEQ multiplex PCR; TCRdb's copy has only in-frame clones and lacks some. V and J calls and clone size follow that table, whereas D and trimming were derived from the DNA. The top ten clones hold about 6.7% of a sample with 300,000 to 400,000 clones, about 90% of them seen once. The sample taken for sequencing was peripheral blood. The chain joins TRBV19 to TRBJ1-2; D might be TRBD1 (6 bases). The sequence was collected from a woman between 70 and 85 years old with COVID-19, enrolled during active disease. The CDR3: CASSMRGGYGYTF. The CDR3 DNA sequence: TGTGCCAGTAGTATGCGAGGGGGCTATGGCTACACCTTC.